This is a list of T cell receptor beta chains from one sample in a study of blood T cell repertoires in COVID-19. Assay: immunoSEQ multiplex PCR; the TCRdb copy retains only in-frame clones and omits some. The data show 200,000 to 300,000 clones, nearly 90% seen once. The sequencing sample was made of peripheral blood. All receptors come from a woman aged 25 to 45 with acute or convalescent COVID-19. CDR3s include the opening cysteine and the closing phenylalanine or tryptophan. Each record gives: J gene, CDR3 length, V gene, CDR3 protein.

J gene: TRBJ2-1
CDR3 length: 14
V gene: TRBV9
CDR3 protein: CASGPTGSYNEQFF

J gene: TRBJ1-2
CDR3 length: 14
V gene: TRBV9
CDR3 protein: CASSVDRRDTGYTF

J gene: TRBJ2-2
CDR3 length: 13
V gene: TRBV7-3
CDR3 protein: CASSPRDTGELFF

J gene: TRBJ2-1
CDR3 length: 12
V gene: TRBV12-3/TRBV12-4
CDR3 protein: CASLGNYNEQFF

J gene: TRBJ2-1
CDR3 length: 15
V gene: TRBV29-1
CDR3 protein: CSVAPGLAGTGEQFF

J gene: TRBJ1-2
CDR3 length: 16
V gene: TRBV6-5
CDR3 protein: CASSYSKWGGVSGYTF

J gene: TRBJ2-5
CDR3 length: 13
V gene: TRBV19
CDR3 protein: CAIFDRVRETQYF

J gene: TRBJ1-6
CDR3 length: 14
V gene: TRBV10-2
CDR3 protein: CASKGTGESSPLHF

J gene: TRBJ1-3
CDR3 length: 13
V gene: TRBV14
CDR3 protein: CASSQGSGNTIYF

J gene: TRBJ2-2
CDR3 length: 16
V gene: TRBV10-3
CDR3 protein: CAISGLLSGGSGELFF

J gene: TRBJ1-2
CDR3 length: 12
V gene: TRBV27
CDR3 protein: CASSSSQDGYTF

J gene: TRBJ1-2
CDR3 length: 12
V gene: TRBV6-5
CDR3 protein: CATSQGAGGYTF

J gene: TRBJ1-6
CDR3 length: 16
V gene: TRBV27
CDR3 protein: CASGEWARSYNSPLHF

J gene: TRBJ1-3
CDR3 length: 16
V gene: TRBV15
CDR3 protein: CATSGIVRGSGNTIYF

J gene: TRBJ1-1
CDR3 length: 17
V gene: TRBV14
CDR3 protein: CASSRRWGDGLNTEAFF

J gene: TRBJ2-2
CDR3 length: 15
V gene: TRBV9
CDR3 protein: CASSPGTLYTGELFF